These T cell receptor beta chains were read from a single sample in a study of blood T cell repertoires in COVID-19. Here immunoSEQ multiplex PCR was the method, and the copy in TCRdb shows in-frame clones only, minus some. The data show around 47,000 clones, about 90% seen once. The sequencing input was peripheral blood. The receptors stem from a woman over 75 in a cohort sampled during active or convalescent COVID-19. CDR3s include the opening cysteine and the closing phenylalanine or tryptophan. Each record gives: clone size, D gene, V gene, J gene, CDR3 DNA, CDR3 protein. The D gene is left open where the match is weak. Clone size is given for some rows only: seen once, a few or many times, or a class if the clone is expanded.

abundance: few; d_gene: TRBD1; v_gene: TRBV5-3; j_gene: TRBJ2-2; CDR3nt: TGTGCCAGAAGCCTCCCGGGACAGGGGGCGCGGACCGGGGAGCTGTTTTTT; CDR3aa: CARSLPGQGARTGELFF
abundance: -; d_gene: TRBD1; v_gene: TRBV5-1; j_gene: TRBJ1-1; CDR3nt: TGCGCCAGCAGCAGCCAGGGGGCTCCGAACACTGAAGCTTTCTTT; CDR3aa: CASSSQGAPNTEAFF
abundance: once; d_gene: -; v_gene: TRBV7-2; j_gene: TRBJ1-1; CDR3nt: TGTGCCAGCAGCTTGCAGGGGTCGAACACTGAAGCTTTCTTT; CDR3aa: CASSLQGSNTEAFF
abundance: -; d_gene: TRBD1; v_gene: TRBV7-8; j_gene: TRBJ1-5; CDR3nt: TGTGCCAGCAGCTGGGACAGAAGCAATCAGCCCCAGCATTTT; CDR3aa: CASSWDRSNQPQHF
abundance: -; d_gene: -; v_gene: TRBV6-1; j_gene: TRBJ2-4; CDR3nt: TGTGCCAGCAGTGAAGAGGGGGGGCGCGCGGACTTC; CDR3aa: CASSEEGGRADF
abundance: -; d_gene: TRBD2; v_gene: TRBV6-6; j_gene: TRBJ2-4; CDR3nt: TGTGCCAGCAGCCGTATAGCGGGAGGGCCCCAAAACATTCAGTACTTC; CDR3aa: CASSRIAGGPQNIQYF
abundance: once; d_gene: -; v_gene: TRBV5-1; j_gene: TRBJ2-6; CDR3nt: TGCGCCAGCAGCTTGGGGGCCTCTGGGGCCAACGTCCTGACTTTC; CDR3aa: CASSLGASGANVLTF
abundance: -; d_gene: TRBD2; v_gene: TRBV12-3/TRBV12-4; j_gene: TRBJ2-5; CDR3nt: TGTGCCAGCAGTGAGCGGGGGGAAGAGACCCAGTACTTC; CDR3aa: CASSERGEETQYF
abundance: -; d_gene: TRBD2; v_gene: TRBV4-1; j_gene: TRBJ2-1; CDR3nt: TGCGCCAGCAGCCAAGGACTAGCGAGCTCCTACAATGAGCAGTTCTTC; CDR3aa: CASSQGLASSYNEQFF
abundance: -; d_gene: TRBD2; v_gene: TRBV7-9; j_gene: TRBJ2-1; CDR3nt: TGTGCCAGCAGCTTGGGACTAGCGGGTAACAATGAGCAGTTCTTC; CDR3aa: CASSLGLAGNNEQFF
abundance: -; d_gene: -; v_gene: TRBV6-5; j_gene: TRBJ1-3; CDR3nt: TGTGCCAGCTGGGGACTAGGACCCTCTGGAAACACCATATATTTT; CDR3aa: CASWGLGPSGNTIYF
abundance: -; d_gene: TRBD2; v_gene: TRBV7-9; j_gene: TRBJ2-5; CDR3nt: TGTGCCAGCAGCCCGGGGGGGGAGGAGACCCAGTACTTC; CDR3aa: CASSPGGEETQYF
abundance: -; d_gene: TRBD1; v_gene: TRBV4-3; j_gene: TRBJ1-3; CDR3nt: TGCGCCAGCAGCCAAGATATCTCGGGACAGGGCTTATTGAGCTCTGGAAACACCATATATTTT; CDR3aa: CASSQDISGQGLLSSGNTIYF
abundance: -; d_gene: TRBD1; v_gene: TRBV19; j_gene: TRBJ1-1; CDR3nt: TGTGCCAGTAGGCGGACAGGGCTTGAAGCTTTCTTT; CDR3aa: CASRRTGLEAFF
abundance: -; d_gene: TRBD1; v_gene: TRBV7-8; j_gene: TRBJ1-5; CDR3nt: TGTGCCAGCAGCAGGGGACAGGGGGCCGGTCAGCCCCAGCATTTT; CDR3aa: CASSRGQGAGQPQHF
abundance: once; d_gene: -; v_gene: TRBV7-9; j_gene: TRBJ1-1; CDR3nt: TGTGCCAGCAGCTTGGCAGGGATAGGCACTGAAGCTTTCTTT; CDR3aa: CASSLAGIGTEAFF
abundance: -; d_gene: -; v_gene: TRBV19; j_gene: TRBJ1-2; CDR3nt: TGTGCCAGTAGTATGGGCTCGGATCCGGGCTACACCTTC; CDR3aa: CASSMGSDPGYTF
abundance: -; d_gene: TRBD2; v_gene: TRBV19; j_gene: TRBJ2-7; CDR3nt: TGTGCCAGTAGTAGGGGACTAGCGGGAGGGTACGACGAGCAGTACTTC; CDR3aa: CASSRGLAGGYDEQYF
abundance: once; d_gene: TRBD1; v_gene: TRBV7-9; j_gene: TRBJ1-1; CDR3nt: TGTGCCAGCAGCCGAATCGACAGGGGGAACACTGAAGCTTTCTTT; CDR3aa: CASSRIDRGNTEAFF
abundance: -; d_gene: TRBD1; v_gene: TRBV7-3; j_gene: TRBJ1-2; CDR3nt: TGTGCCAGCAGCTTATCAGGGGGCGATGGCTACACCTTC; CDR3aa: CASSLSGGDGYTF
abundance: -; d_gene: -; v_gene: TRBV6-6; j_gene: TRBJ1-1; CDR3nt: TGTGCCAGCAGACACGACAGGAACACTGAAGCTTTCTTT; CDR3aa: CASRHDRNTEAFF
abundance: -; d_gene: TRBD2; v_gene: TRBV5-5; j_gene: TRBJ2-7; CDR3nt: TGTGCCAGCCCATGGCTAGCGGGAGTAACCTACGAGCAGTACTTC; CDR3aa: CASPWLAGVTYEQYF
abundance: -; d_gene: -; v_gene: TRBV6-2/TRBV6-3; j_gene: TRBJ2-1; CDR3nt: TGTGCCAGCAGTTATCCGCAGGGTAATGAGCAGTTCTTC; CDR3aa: CASSYPQGNEQFF
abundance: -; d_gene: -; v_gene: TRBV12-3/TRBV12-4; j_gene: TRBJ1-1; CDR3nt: TGTGCCAGCACGCGGGGGCCGGGGACTGAAGCTTTCTTT; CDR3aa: CASTRGPGTEAFF
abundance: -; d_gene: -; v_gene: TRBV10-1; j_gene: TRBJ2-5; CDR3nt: TGCGCCAGCAGTGAGTTCCTAGGAGAAGAGACCCAGTACTTC; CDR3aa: CASSEFLGEETQYF
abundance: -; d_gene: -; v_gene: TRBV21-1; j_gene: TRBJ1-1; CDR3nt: TGTGCCAGCAGCAAAGAGAGGCAGGGGGCGCCGAACTCCCCTTTTGAAGCTTTCTTT; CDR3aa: CASSKERQGAPNSPFEAFF
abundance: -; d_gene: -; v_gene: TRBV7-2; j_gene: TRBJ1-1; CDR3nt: TGTGCCAGCAGCTTTGGTTCAGTTATGAACACTGAAGCTTTCTTT; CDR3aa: CASSFGSVMNTEAFF
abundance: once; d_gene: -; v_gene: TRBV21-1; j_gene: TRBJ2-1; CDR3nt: TGTGCCAGCAGCAAGAGGACAGGGATTATCTACAATGAGCAGTTCTTC; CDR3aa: CASSKRTGIIYNEQFF
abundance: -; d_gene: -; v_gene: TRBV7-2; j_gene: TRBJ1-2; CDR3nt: TGTGCCAGCAGCTCCGGAAGTAACAGGTGGGATGGCTACACCTTC; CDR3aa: CASSSGSNRWDGYTF
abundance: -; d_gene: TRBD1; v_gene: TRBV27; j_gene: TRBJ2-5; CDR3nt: TGTGCCAGCAGACGGACAGGGGGACACGAGACCCAGTACTTC; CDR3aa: CASRRTGGHETQYF
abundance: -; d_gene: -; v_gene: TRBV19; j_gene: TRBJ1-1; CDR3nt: TGTGCCAGTAGTCCCTTGAGGGGGGGTACTGAAGCTTTCTTT; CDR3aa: CASSPLRGGTEAFF
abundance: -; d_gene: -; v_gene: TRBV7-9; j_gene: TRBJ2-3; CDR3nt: TGTGCCAGCAGCCCATTACTACGTCTTACGGTGTATTTT; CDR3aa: CASSPLLRLTVYF
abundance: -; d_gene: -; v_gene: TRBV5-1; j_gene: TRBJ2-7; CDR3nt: TGCGCCAGCAGCTTGGACGAGGGAACGACTACCTACGAGCAGTACTTC; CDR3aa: CASSLDEGTTTYEQYF